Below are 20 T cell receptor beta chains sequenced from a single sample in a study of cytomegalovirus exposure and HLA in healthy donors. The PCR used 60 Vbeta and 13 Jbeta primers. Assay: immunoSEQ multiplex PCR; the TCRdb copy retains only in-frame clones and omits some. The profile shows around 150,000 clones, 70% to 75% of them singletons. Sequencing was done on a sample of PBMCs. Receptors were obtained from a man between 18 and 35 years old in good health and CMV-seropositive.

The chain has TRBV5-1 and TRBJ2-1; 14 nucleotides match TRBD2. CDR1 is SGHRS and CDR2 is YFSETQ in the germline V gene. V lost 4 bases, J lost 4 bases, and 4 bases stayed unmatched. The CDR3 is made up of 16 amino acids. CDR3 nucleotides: TGCGCCAGCAGCCGGACTAGCGGGGGGACATACAATGAGCAGTTCTTC. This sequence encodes CASSRTSGGTYNEQFF. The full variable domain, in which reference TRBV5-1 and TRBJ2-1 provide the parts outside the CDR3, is KAGVTQTPRYLIKTRGQQVTLSCSPISGHRSVSWYQQTPGQGLQFLFEYFSETQRNKGNFPGRFSGRQFSNSRSEMNVSTLELGDSALYLCASSRTSGGTYNEQFFGPGTRLTVL.

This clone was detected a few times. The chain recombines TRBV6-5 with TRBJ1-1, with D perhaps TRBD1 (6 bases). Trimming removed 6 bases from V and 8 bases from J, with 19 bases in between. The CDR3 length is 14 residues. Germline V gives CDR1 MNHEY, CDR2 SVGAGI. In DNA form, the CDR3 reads TGTGCCAGCAGCTTCCGGACAGAGAGAATAGAAGCTTTCTTT. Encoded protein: CASSFRTERIEAFF.

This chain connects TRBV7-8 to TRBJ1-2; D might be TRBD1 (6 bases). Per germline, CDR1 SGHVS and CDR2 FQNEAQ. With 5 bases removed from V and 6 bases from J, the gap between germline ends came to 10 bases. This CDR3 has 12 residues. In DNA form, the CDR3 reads TGTGCCAGCAGCAACCCAGGGGATGGCTACACCTTC. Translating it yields CASSNPGDGYTF.

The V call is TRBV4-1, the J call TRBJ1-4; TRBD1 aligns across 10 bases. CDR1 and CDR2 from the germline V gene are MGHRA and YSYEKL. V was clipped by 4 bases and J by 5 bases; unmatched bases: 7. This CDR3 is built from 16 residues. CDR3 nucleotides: TGCGCCAGCAGCCGAACGACAGGGGGCGGAAATGAAAAACTGTTTTTT. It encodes CASSRTTGGGNEKLFF.

The CDR3 sequence is CASRATGTNYGYTF. CDR3 bases: TGTGCCAGCAGAGCTACAGGGACTAACTATGGCTACACCTTC. This rearrangement joins TRBV9 to TRBJ1-2; D might be TRBD1 (6 bases). Germline V gene sequence: CDR1 SGDLS, CDR2 YYNGEE. There are 14 residues in the CDR3. V lost 5 bases and J lost 0, with 11 bases in between.

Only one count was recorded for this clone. CDR3 sequence: CAWSVLGAGNSPLHF. CDR3 in DNA: TGTGCCTGGAGTGTACTGGGGGCAGGTAATTCACCCCTCCACTTT. The rearrangement joins TRBV30 to TRBJ1-6; maybe TRBD1 (6 bases). There are 15 residues in the CDR3. The germline CDR1 and CDR2 sequences are GTSNPN and SVGIG (reference sequence). V lost 0 bases and J 6 bases, leaving 12 bases between the germline ends.

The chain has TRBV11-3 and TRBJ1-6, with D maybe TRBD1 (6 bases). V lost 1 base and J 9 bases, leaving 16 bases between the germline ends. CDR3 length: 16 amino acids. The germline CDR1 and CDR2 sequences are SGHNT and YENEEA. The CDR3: CASSLVPRTVGSPLHF. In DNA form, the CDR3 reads TGTGCCAGCAGCTTAGTTCCTAGGACAGTGGGTTCACCCCTCCACTTT.

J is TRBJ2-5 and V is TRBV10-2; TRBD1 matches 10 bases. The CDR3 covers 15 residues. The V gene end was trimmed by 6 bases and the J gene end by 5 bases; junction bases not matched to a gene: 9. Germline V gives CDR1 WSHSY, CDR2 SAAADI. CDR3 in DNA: TGCGCCAGCAGAGGAGGGACAGGGGACCGCGAGACCCAGTACTTC. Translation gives CASRGGTGDRETQYF.

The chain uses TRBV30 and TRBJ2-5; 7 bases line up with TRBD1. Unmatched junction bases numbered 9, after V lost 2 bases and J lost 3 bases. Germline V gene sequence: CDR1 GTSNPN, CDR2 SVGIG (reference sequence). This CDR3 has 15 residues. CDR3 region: CAWSPLDRAKETQYF. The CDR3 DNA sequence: TGTGCCTGGAGTCCACTTGACAGGGCCAAAGAGACCCAGTACTTC.

The CDR3 loop reads CASCDRGVPSGSGGYEQYV. The CDR3 DNA reads as TGTGCCAGCTGTGACAGAGGGGTACCGAGCGGGAGTGGGGGCTACGAGCAGTACGTC. The gene calls are TRBV27 and TRBJ2-7; TRBD2 matches 8 bases. Germline V gene sequence: CDR1 MNHEY, CDR2 SMNVEV (reference sequence). V dropped 8 bases and J dropped 3; count of bases not matched to a gene: 24. The CDR3 is 19 amino acids.

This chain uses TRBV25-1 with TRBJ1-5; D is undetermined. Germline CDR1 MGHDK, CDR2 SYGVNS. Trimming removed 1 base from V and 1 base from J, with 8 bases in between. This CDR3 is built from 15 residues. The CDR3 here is CASSESGVSNQPQHF. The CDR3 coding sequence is TGTGCCAGCAGTGAATCGGGAGTGAGCAATCAGCCCCAGCATTTT.

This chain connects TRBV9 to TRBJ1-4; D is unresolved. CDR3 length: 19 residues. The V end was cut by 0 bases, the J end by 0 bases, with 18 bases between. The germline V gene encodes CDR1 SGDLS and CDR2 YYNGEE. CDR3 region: CASSVDQQFGPTTNEKLFF. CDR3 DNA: TGTGCCAGCAGCGTAGATCAACAGTTTGGGCCAACAACTAATGAAAAACTGTTTTTT.

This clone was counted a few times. CDR3 residues: CASSLDRTSGGSKNIQYF. For the CDR3, the DNA is TGTGCCAGCAGCTTAGACCGGACTAGCGGGGGATCCAAAAACATTCAGTACTTC. This chain connects TRBV11-3 to TRBJ2-4; 13 positions match TRBD2. Germline V CDR1 and CDR2: SGHNT, YENEEA. V lost 0 bases, J lost 2 bases, and 4 bases stayed unmatched. This CDR3 spans 18 amino acids.

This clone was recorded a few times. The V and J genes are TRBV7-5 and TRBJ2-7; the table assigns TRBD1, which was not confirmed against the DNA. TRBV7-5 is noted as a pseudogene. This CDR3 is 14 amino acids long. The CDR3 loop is CADKDRGRRHEQYV. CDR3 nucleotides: TGTGCCGACAAGGACAGGGGGCGGCGACACGAGCAGTACGTC.

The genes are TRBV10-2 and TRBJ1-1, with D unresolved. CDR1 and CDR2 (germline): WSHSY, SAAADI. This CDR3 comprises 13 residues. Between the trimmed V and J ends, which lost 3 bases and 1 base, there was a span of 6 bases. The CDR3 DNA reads TGCGCCAGCAGTGATAACAGGAACACTGAAGCTTTCTTT. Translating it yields CASSDNRNTEAFF.

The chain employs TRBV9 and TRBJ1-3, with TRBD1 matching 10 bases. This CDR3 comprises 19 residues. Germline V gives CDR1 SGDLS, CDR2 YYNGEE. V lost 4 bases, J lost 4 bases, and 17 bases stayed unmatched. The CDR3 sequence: CASSHSGTGVVGSGNTIYF. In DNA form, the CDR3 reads TGTGCCAGCAGCCACTCCGGGACAGGGGTAGTTGGGTCCGGAAACACCATATATTTT.

The CDR3 region has the DNA TGTGCCAGCAGCCTTCTAGCGGGAAGCTACAATGAGCAGTTCTTC. Translating it yields CASSLLAGSYNEQFF. J is TRBJ2-1 and V is TRBV7-9, with TRBD2 identical over 9 bases. The CDR3 runs 15 residues. In germline, CDR1 is SEHNR, CDR2 FQNEAQ (reference sequence). The ends lost 5 bases at V and 3 bases at J; junction bases unmatched: 5.

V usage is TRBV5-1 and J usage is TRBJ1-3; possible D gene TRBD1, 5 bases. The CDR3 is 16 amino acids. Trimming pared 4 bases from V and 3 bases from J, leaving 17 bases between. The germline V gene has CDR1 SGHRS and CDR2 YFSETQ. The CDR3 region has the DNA TGCGCCAGCAGCCCGCGGGGCAGGGAGTATGGAAACACCATATATTTT. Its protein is CASSPRGREYGNTIYF.

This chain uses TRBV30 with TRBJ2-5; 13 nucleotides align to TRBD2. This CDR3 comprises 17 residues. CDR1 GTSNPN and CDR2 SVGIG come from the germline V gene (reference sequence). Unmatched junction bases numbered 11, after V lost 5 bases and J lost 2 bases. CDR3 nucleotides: TGTGCCTGGGGAGACTCTGGACTAGCGGGGGCTCAAGAGACCCAGTACTTC. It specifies CAWGDSGLAGAQETQYF.

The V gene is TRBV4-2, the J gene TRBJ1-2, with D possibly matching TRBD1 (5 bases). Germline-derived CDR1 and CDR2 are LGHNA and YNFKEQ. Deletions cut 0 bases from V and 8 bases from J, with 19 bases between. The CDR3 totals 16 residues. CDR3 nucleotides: TGTGCCAGCAGCCAAGATCTTACAGGTGGCCGGTGGGGCTACACCTTC. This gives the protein CASSQDLTGGRWGYTF.